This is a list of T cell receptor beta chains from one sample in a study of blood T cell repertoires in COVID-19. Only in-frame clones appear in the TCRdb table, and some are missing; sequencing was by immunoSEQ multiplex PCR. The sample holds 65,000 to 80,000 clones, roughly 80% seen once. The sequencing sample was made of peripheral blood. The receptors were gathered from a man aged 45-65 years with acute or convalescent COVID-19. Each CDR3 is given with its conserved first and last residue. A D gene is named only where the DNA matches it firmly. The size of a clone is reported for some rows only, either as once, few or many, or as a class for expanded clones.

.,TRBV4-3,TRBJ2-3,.,CASSQAPGTDTQYF,TGCGCCAGCAGCCAAGCCCCAGGGACTGATACGCAGTATTTT
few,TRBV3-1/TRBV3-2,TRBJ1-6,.,CASSQDPRATNSPLHF,TGTGCCAGCAGCCAAGATCCCAGGGCTACGAATTCACCCCTCCACTTT
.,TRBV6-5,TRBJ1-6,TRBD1,CASSRTGANSPLHF,TGTGCCAGCAGCAGGACAGGGGCAAATTCACCCCTCCACTTT
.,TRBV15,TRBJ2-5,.,CATSKRRPGLGETQYF,TGTGCCACCAGCAAAAGGAGGCCAGGACTGGGAGAGACCCAGTACTTC
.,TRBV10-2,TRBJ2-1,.,CASSHQYNEQFF,TGCGCCAGCAGTCATCAGTACAATGAGCAGTTCTTC
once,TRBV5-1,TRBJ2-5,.,CASSQHQETQYF,TGCGCCAGCAGTCAACATCAAGAGACCCAGTACTTC
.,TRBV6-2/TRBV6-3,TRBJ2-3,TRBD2,CASSPGLAGTDTQYF,TGTGCCAGCAGCCCCGGGTTAGCGGGAACAGATACGCAGTATTTT
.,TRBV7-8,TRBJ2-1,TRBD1,CASSLGQGNEQFF,TGTGCCAGCAGCTTAGGACAGGGGAATGAGCAGTTCTTC
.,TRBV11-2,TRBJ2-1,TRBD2,CASSRLAGGHSYNEQFF,TGTGCCAGCAGCCGCCTAGCGGGGGGCCACTCCTACAATGAGCAGTTCTTC
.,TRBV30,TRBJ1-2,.,CAWSERGDYGYTF,TGTGCCTGGAGTGAGCGGGGGGACTATGGCTACACCTTC
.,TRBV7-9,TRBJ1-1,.,CASSLGLVVTTEAFF,TGTGCCAGCAGCTTAGGCTTAGTCGTAACGACTGAAGCTTTCTTT
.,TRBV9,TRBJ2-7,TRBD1,CASSVGTGGREQYF,TGTGCCAGCAGCGTGGGGACAGGGGGCCGGGAGCAGTACTTC
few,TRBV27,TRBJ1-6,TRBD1,CASSLWDSRNSPLHF,TGTGCCAGCAGTTTATGGGACAGCCGGAATTCACCCCTCCACTTT
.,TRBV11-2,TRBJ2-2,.,CASSHRTGYTGELFF,TGTGCCAGCAGCCACCGAACAGGGTACACCGGGGAGCTGTTTTTT
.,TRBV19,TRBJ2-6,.,CATRQLPDSGANVLTF,TGTGCCACCCGACAGCTCCCAGACTCTGGGGCCAACGTCCTGACTTTC
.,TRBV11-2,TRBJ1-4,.,CASSPTGKTNEKLFF,TGTGCCAGCAGTCCAACAGGGAAGACTAATGAAAAACTGTTTTTT
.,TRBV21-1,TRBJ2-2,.,CASSKTSRTSGLNTGELFF,TGTGCCAGCAGCAAAACGTCAAGGACTAGCGGGCTGAACACCGGGGAGCTGTTTTTT
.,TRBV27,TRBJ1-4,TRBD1,CASGQGSGTFEEKLFF,TGTGCCAGCGGACAGGGAAGTGGGACATTTGAAGAAAAACTGTTTTTT
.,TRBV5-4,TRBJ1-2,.,CASSLGQENGYTF,TGTGCCAGCAGCTTGGGCCAGGAAAACGGCTACACCTTC
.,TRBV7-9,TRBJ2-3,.,CASSQVALEVTDTQYF,TGTGCCAGCAGCCAAGTAGCCCTGGAGGTCACAGATACGCAGTATTTT
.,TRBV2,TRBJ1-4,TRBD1,CASSEGDREKLFF,TGTGCCAGCAGTGAAGGGGACAGAGAAAAACTGTTTTTT
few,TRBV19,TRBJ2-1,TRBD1,CASSKAGTGLYNEQFF,TGTGCCAGTAGTAAAGCCGGGACAGGGCTTTACAATGAGCAGTTCTTC
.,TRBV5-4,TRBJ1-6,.,CASRSNRENSPLHF,TGTGCCAGCAGGTCTAACAGGGAAAATTCACCCCTCCACTTT
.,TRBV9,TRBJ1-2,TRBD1,CASSMTGGTNYGYTF,TGTGCCAGCAGCATGACAGGGGGCACTAACTATGGCTACACCTTC
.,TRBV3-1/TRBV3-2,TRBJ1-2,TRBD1,CASSDRVSGYTF,TGTGCCAGCAGCGACAGGGTGTCAGGCTACACCTTC
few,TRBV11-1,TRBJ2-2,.,CASSLLVRTGELFF,TGTGCCAGCAGCTTACTAGTAAGGACCGGGGAGCTGTTTTTT
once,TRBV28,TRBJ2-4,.,CASSFEAKNIQYF,TGTGCCAGCAGTTTTGAGGCCAAAAACATTCAGTACTTC
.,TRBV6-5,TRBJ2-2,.,CASSPTNTGELFF,TGTGCCAGCAGTCCCACGAACACCGGGGAGCTGTTTTTT
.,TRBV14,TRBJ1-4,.,CASSQGYLRGEKLFF,TGTGCCAGCAGCCAAGGATATCTCAGGGGTGAAAAACTGTTTTTT
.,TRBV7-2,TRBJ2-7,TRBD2,CASSLPGLAGGGYEQYF,TGTGCCAGCAGCCTACCGGGACTAGCGGGGGGGGGTTACGAGCAGTACTTC
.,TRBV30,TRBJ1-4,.,CAWSVQNEKLFF,TGTGCCTGGAGTGTACAAAATGAAAAACTGTTTTTT
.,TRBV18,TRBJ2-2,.,CASSLNPHGTGELFF,TGTGCCAGCTCCCTTAACCCACATGGCACCGGGGAGCTGTTTTTT
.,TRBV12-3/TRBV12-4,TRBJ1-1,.,CASTRSGSTEAFF,TGTGCCAGCACCCGATCCGGGTCCACTGAAGCTTTCTTT
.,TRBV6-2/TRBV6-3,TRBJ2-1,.,CASSSTSFDEQFF,TGTGCCAGCAGCTCGACTAGTTTCGATGAGCAGTTCTTC
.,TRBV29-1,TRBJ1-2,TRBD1,CSVVEGQGFDGYTF,TGCAGCGTTGTCGAGGGACAGGGGTTCGATGGCTACACCTTC
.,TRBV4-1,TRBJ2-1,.,CASSRANEQFF,TGCGCCAGCAGCCGAGCAAATGAGCAGTTCTTC
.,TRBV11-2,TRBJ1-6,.,CASSSTGNSPLHF,TGTGCCAGCAGCTCAACAGGGAACTCACCCCTCCACTTT
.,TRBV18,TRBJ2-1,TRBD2,CASSPPGSGPTYNEQFF,TGTGCCAGCTCACCACCGGGTAGCGGGCCGACCTACAATGAGCAGTTCTTC